The 31 T cell receptor beta chains below were found in one sample sequenced in a study of neurological immune-mediated disorders. TCRdb passed the 5' RACE reads through MiXCR, listing each CDR3 protein once. The sample consists of tens of thousands of distinct CDR3 sequences, approximately 10% of them appearing once. What was sequenced was PBMCs. The source is a man in his forties or fifties in good health.

The table lists this clonotype with a few counts. The chain carries TRBV7-2 and TRBJ1-1; D call uncertain. Germline V gene data show CDR1 as SGHTA and CDR2 as FQGNSA. The ends were cut back, 5 bases at V and 1 base at J, with 11 bases in the middle. This CDR3 contains 14 residues. The CDR3 nucleotides read TGTGCCAGCAGCCCCAGGACGGCGAACACTGAAGCTTTCTTT. It specifies CASSPRTANTEAFF.

In this sample, this clonotype turned up many times. This chain connects TRBV20-1 to TRBJ2-3; D call uncertain. CDR1 DFQATT and CDR2 SNEGSKA come from the germline V gene (reference sequence). This CDR3 contains 13 residues. CDR3 region: CSSLKGSTDTQYF. The DNA for the CDR3 is TGCAGCTCCTTGAAGGGTAGCACAGATACGCAGTATTTT.

This clonotype was seen repeatedly, ten times or more. The rearrangement uses TRBV3-1 and TRBJ2-3; 10 positions match TRBD2. The CDR3 is 16 amino acids. V was clipped by 1 base and J by 4 bases; unmatched bases: 5. Germline loops: CDR1 LGHDT, CDR2 YNNKEL (reference sequence). CDR3 sequence: CASSQASGRAADTQYF. Here the CDR3 DNA reads TGTGCCAGCAGCCAAGCAAGCGGGAGGGCAGCAGATACGCAGTATTTT.

This clonotype was seen repeatedly, ten times or more. The chain carries TRBV5-1 and TRBJ1-3; D ambiguous. V was shortened by 4 bases and J by 4 bases, with 12 bases between the two germline ends. The CDR3 is 14 residues long. Germline CDR1 and CDR2: SGHRS and YFSETQ. The CDR3 region is CASSPNRSGNTIYF. For the CDR3, the DNA is TGCGCCAGCAGCCCGAATAGATCAGGAAACACCATATATTTT.

This chain joins TRBV6-2 or TRBV6-3 and TRBJ1-2; TRBD1 might be the D (6 bases). The V end was cut by 4 bases, the J end by 7 bases, with 10 bases between. The CDR3 is 12 residues long. Germline V CDR1 and CDR2: MNHEY, SVGEGT. The CDR3 is CASSSGARGYTF. The CDR3 coding sequence is TGTGCCAGCAGTTCGGGGGCGCGTGGCTACACCTTC.

This clonotype was counted at least ten times. It may be a read error: a sequence one base away is much more abundant. J is TRBJ2-7 and V is TRBV7-2; D tentatively fits TRBD1 or TRBD2 (5 bases each). V was trimmed by 2 bases and J by 3 bases, leaving 14 bases between them. Germline assignment: CDR1 SGHTA and CDR2 FQGNSA. The CDR3 runs to 15 residues. As DNA, the CDR3 is TGTGCCAGCAGCTTATCCTACGGGGCGGTCTACGAGCAGTACTTC. Protein: CASSLSYGAVYEQYF.

A few counts support this clonotype. The chain carries TRBV24-1 and TRBJ2-2; TRBD1 matches 8 bases. Germline trimming cut 7 bases from V and 6 bases from J; bases unmatched to any gene: 15. Germline values: CDR1 KGHDR, CDR2 SFDVKD. The CDR3 is 17 amino acids. CDR3 residues: CATSQKRTGRYSGELFF. CDR3 nucleotide sequence: TGTGCCACCAGCCAGAAACGGACAGGGAGATATTCCGGGGAGCTGTTTTTT.

This clonotype was observed at least ten times. This chain joins TRBV10-3 and TRBJ2-2; D gene ambiguous. CDR1 ENHRY and CDR2 SYGVKD come from the germline V gene. CDR3 length: 12 amino acids. Trimming removed 4 bases at V and 6 bases at J, with 6 bases between. The CDR3 spells CAISVEAGELFF. In DNA form, the CDR3 reads TGTGCCATCAGTGTTGAGGCCGGGGAGCTGTTTTTT.

This clonotype was seen many times. The chain links TRBV6-5 to TRBJ1-2; 9 bases align to TRBD1. Per germline, CDR1 MNHEY and CDR2 SVGAGI. The length of the CDR3 is 15 residues. V lost 4 bases and J lost 10; bases outside the gene matches: 13. The DNA of the CDR3 is TGTGCCAGCAGTTTCGGGACAGGGCAAGGAAAATCCTACACCTTC. Translation: CASSFGTGQGKSYTF.

In this sample, this clonotype turned up many times. The chain employs TRBV7-2 and TRBJ2-3, with 7 bases aligning to TRBD2. Germline V gene sequence: CDR1 SGHTA, CDR2 FQGNSA. V shed 6 bases and J 9 bases; nucleotides not matched to a gene: 9. The CDR3 extends over 13 amino acids. CDR3 bases: TGTGCCAGCAGGTCCGCGGGGGAAGGCACGCAGTATTTT. As protein: CASRSAGEGTQYF.

This clonotype was recorded at least ten times. This sequence joins TRBV3-1 and TRBJ2-2; 7 bases agree with TRBD2. The CDR3 runs 16 residues. The V segment lost 4 bases and the J segment 5 bases; nucleotides outside the gene matches: 10. Germline V CDR1 and CDR2: LGHDT, YNNKEL (reference sequence). The CDR3 coding sequence is TGTGCCAGCAGCCCACCTGGCCAGCGGGGTACCGGGGAGCTGTTTTTT. Translating it yields CASSPPGQRGTGELFF.

This clonotype showed up just a few times. The V call is TRBV6-5, the J call TRBJ1-1; D unclear. V was cut by 1 base and J by 5 bases, with 11 bases left in between. This CDR3 spans 14 amino acids. Per the germline V gene, CDR1 is MNHEY and CDR2 is SVGAGI. The CDR3 reads CASSYYSGETEAFF. CDR3 bases: TGTGCCAGCAGTTACTACAGCGGGGAAACTGAAGCTTTCTTT.

This chain connects TRBV6-4 to TRBJ1-2; 8 bases are a match to TRBD1. Germline V CDR1 and CDR2: MRHNA, SNTAGT. The CDR3 runs 15 residues. J was trimmed by 8 bases and V by 2 bases; bases with no gene match: 10. CDR3 sequence reads: CASSDPDRVLGGYTF. Written as DNA, the CDR3 is TGTGCCAGCAGTGACCCGGACAGGGTACTCGGGGGCTACACCTTC.

This clonotype has a count of ten or more. The rearrangement joins TRBV5-1 to TRBJ2-7, with D uncertain. V was clipped by 8 bases and J by 7 bases, with 10 bases between them. This CDR3 comprises 10 residues. CDR1 is SGHRS, CDR2 YFSETQ, per germline. CDR3 sequence: CASCLGEQYF. In DNA, the CDR3 is TGCGCCAGTTGCCTGGGGGAGCAGTACTTC.

In this sample, this clonotype turned up many times. The rearrangement joins TRBV28 to TRBJ2-1, with 8 bases identical to TRBD1. J gave up 6 bases and V 4 bases, and 8 bases lay outside the gene matches. The germline gives CDR1 MDHEN, CDR2 SYDVKM. This CDR3 has 15 amino acids. CDR3 region: CASSSGDRKSNEQFF. DNA for the CDR3: TGTGCCAGCAGTTCCGGGGACAGGAAGAGCAATGAGCAGTTCTTC.

Remarks on this clonotype: Given a much more abundant clone one base away, this may be a read error. The rearrangement links TRBV5-1 to TRBJ2-1; D gene ambiguous. CDR1 is SGHRS, CDR2 YFSETQ, per germline. This CDR3 contains 14 residues. CDR3 amino acids: CASRRISSYNEQLF. The CDR3 DNA reads TGCGCCAGCAGACGGATTAGCTCCTACAATGAGCAGTTATTC.

This clonotype has a count of ten or more. The J gene is TRBJ2-7, the V gene TRBV6-1, with no clear D. CDR1 MNHNS and CDR2 SASEGT come from the germline V gene. The length of the CDR3 is 15 residues. V shed 3 bases and J shed 0 bases, with 12 bases lying between them. CDR3 protein: CASSDGSPISYEQYF. Here the CDR3 DNA reads TGTGCCAGCAGTGATGGTTCCCCCATCTCCTACGAGCAGTACTTC.

In its sample, this clonotype was seen many times. The V and J genes are TRBV4-1 and TRBJ1-6; 10 bases align to TRBD1. The CDR3 runs to 18 residues. J gave up 8 bases and V 0 bases, and 10 bases lay outside the gene matches. Germline loops: CDR1 MGHRA, CDR2 YSYEKL. DNA of the CDR3: TGCGCCAGCAGCCAAGAGGCCCCTTCGACAGGGGGCTATTCACCCCTCCACTTT. Protein: CASSQEAPSTGGYSPLHF.

The chain links TRBV6-1 to TRBJ1-5, with 7 bases lining up with TRBD1. Germline V gene data show CDR1 as MNHNS and CDR2 as SASEGT. V shed 5 bases and J 1 base; nucleotides not matched to a gene: 2. The CDR3 contains 14 residues. CDR3 nucleotide sequence: TGTGCCAGCAGTTCACAGGGGAGCAATCAGCCCCAGCATTTT. Protein: CASSSQGSNQPQHF.

This clonotype was seen many times. V and J are TRBV9 and TRBJ2-7; 12 bases align to TRBD2. Germline-derived CDR1 and CDR2 are SGDLS and YYNGEE. The CDR3 is made up of 15 amino acids. V trimming: 0 bases; J trimming: 2 bases; junction bases outside the gene matches: 0. This CDR3 reads CASSVGTSGTYEQYF. Here the CDR3 DNA reads TGTGCCAGCAGCGTAGGGACTAGCGGGACCTACGAGCAGTACTTC.

With regard to this clonotype: One base away lies a much larger clone, so this may be a sequencing read error. A read error is likely, as this CDR3 ends without the conserved phenylalanine or tryptophan. CDR3 DNA sequence: TGTGCCAGCTCACCAATACCCGGGACAGGCTCCTACGAGCAGTACTTG. Translating it yields CASSPIPGTGSYEQYL. The V call is TRBV18, the J call TRBJ2-7; 8 nucleotides agree with TRBD1. V gave up 2 bases and J gave up 0 bases; unmatched junction bases: 6. In germline, CDR1 is KGHSH, CDR2 LQKENI. The CDR3 sequence is 16 residues long.

This clonotype has ten or more counts. CDR3 amino acids: CASSHNWNTEAFF. The CDR3 DNA reads TGTGCCAGCAGCCATAACTGGAACACTGAAGCTTTCTTT. The genes are TRBV14 and TRBJ1-1, with D unclear. The CDR3 has 13 amino acids. V lost 3 bases and J lost 1, with 6 bases in between. In germline, CDR1 is SGHDN, CDR2 FVKESK.

This clonotype was counted ten times or more. The chain couples TRBV7-9 to TRBJ2-1; D is unclear. V was shortened by 5 bases and J by 5 bases, with 7 bases between the two germline ends. Germline values: CDR1 SEHNR, CDR2 FQNEAQ (reference sequence). The CDR3 totals 12 residues. CDR3 bases: TGTGCCAGCAGCCAAAGAAACAATGAGCAGTTCTTC. It encodes CASSQRNNEQFF.

This clonotype was counted ten times or more. This chain uses TRBV29-1 with TRBJ2-3; 8 bases are a match to TRBD1. Germline lookup yields CDR1 SQVTM and CDR2 ANQGSEA. V lost 1 base and J lost 5; bases outside the gene matches: 8. This CDR3 spans 15 amino acids. The CDR3 spells CSVEAPRGHRDTQYF. The CDR3, as DNA: TGCAGCGTTGAAGCCCCCAGGGGGCATCGAGATACGCAGTATTTT.

This clonotype occurred many times. The V and J genes are TRBV28 and TRBJ1-2; TRBD1 might be the D (5 bases). Deletions cut 4 bases from V and 4 bases from J, with 16 bases between. The CDR3 is 15 amino acids. Germline V CDR1 and CDR2: MDHEN, SYDVKM. CDR3 in amino acids: CASSSDQGLSYGYTF. DNA of the CDR3: TGTGCCAGCAGTTCAGATCAGGGTTTATCCTATGGCTACACCTTC.

This clonotype was detected many times. This chain links TRBV6-2 or TRBV6-3 with TRBJ2-7; the match to TRBD2 covers 12 bases. Germline trimming cut 7 bases from V and 3 bases from J; bases unmatched to any gene: 4. This CDR3 spans 14 amino acids. CDR1 is MNHEY, CDR2 SVGEGT, per germline. The CDR3 nucleotides are TGTGCCAGCACCTTGACTAGCGGGAGCTACGAGCAGTACTTC. This sequence encodes CASTLTSGSYEQYF.

This clonotype came up a few times. The CDR3 nucleotides are TGTGCCAGCAGTGAAAACGGCTTAGCGGGGGGAGATACGCAGTATTTT. Residues: CASSENGLAGGDTQYF. The V call is TRBV2, the J call TRBJ2-3; 10 bases are a match to TRBD2. The CDR3 runs 16 residues. Germline CDR1 is SNHLY and CDR2 is FYNNEI. The junction had 7 bases not matched to a gene; V was cut back by 2 bases and J by 5 bases.

This clonotype was detected ten times or more. The V and J genes are TRBV7-2 and TRBJ1-1; TRBD1 matches 9 bases. The CDR3 has 15 residues. The V segment lost 5 bases and the J segment 3 bases; nucleotides outside the gene matches: 7. CDR1 is SGHTA and CDR2 is FQGNSA in the germline V gene. The CDR3 protein is CASSPWTGDHTEAFF. DNA for the CDR3: TGTGCCAGCAGCCCTTGGACAGGGGATCACACTGAAGCTTTCTTT.

This clonotype came up many times. CDR3 in DNA: TGTGCCAGCAGCCAAGGGACCGAGAATCGCTACGAGCAGTACTTC. Translated, it gives CASSQGTENRYEQYF. The chain has TRBV7-9 and TRBJ2-7; D possibly uses TRBD1 or TRBD2 (5 bases each). CDR3 length equals 15 residues. The V and J ends lost 5 bases and 3 bases respectively, with 17 bases between them. The germline V gene has CDR1 SEHNR and CDR2 FQNEAQ (reference sequence). The variable domain in full, with the rest retrieved from reference TRBV7-9 and TRBJ2-7, is DTGVSQNPRHKITKRGQNVTFRCDPISEHNRLYWYRQTLGQGPEFLTYFQNEAQLEKSRLLSDRFSAERPKGSFSTLEIQRTEQGDSAMYLCASSQGTENRYEQYFGPGTRLTVT.

There are many counts of this clonotype. This chain joins TRBV12-3 or TRBV12-4 and TRBJ2-3; either TRBD1 or TRBD2 may supply D (6 bases each). The CDR3 contains 15 residues. Trimming shortened V by 3 bases and J by 6 bases, and 16 bases separated the two germline ends. The CDR3 DNA reads TGTGCCAGCAGTTTTATTGTGGGGGGCAAGGATACGCAGTATTTT. Its translation: CASSFIVGGKDTQYF.

This clonotype showed up many times. The gene calls are TRBV12-3 or TRBV12-4 and TRBJ1-1, with unresolved D. This CDR3 spans 12 amino acids. Trimming pared 3 bases from V and 10 bases from J, leaving 12 bases between. The CDR3 sequence is CASSLNPSLAFF. The CDR3 nucleotides read TGTGCCAGCAGTTTGAACCCAAGTTTAGCTTTCTTT.